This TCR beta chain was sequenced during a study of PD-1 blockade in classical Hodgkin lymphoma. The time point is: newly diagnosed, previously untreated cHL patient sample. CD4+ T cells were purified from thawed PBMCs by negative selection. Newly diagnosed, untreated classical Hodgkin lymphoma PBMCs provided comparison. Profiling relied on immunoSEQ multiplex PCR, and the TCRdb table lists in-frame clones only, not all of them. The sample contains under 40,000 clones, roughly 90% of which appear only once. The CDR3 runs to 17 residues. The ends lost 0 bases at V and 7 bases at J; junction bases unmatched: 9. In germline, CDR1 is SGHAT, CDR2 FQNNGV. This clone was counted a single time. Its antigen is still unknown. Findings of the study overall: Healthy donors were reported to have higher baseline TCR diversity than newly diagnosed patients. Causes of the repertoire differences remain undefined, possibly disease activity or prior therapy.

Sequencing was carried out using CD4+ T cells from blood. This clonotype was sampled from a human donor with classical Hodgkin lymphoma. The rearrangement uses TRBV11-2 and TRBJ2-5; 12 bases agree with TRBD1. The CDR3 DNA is TGTGCCAGCAGCTTAGATCCGGGACAGGGGGCTGGGGGGACCCAGTACTTC. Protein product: CASSLDPGQGAGGTQYF.